This is a list of T cell receptor beta chains from one sample in a study of CD8+ T cells in alopecia areata. The repertoire was sequenced with immunoSEQ multiplex PCR; TCRdb's copy has only in-frame clones and lacks some. Of 150,000 to 200,000 clones in the sample, under 70% were seen once. Sequenced material: CD4+ T cells sorted from blood, taken at week 4, from a patient treated with tofacitinib. These receptors were obtained from a human donor with alopecia areata. The CDR3 runs from the conserved cysteine through the conserved F or W. Fields, in order: clone size, V gene, D gene, J gene, CDR3 protein, CDR3 DNA. D genes are given only for firm matches. The size entry is marked missing in some rows and otherwise reads once, few, many or a size class.

clone size: -; V gene: TRBV29-1; D gene: -; J gene: TRBJ2-3; CDR3 protein: CSVSEGPSTDTQYF; CDR3 DNA: TGCAGCGTTTCGGAGGGGCCTAGCACAGATACGCAGTATTTT
clone size: -; V gene: TRBV9; D gene: -; J gene: TRBJ2-2; CDR3 protein: CASSSPRGLWAGELFF; CDR3 DNA: TGTGCCAGCAGCTCCCCAAGGGGCCTCTGGGCCGGGGAGCTGTTTTTT
clone size: -; V gene: TRBV29-1; D gene: TRBD2; J gene: TRBJ2-1; CDR3 protein: CSVDPGGPGNEQFF; CDR3 DNA: TGCAGCGTTGACCCGGGGGGGCCGGGCAATGAGCAGTTCTTC
clone size: few; V gene: TRBV29-1; D gene: -; J gene: TRBJ2-7; CDR3 protein: CSVEGTALGEQYF; CDR3 DNA: TGCAGCGTTGAAGGGACGGCCCTCGGGGAGCAGTACTTC
clone size: -; V gene: TRBV4-3; D gene: -; J gene: TRBJ2-1; CDR3 protein: CASSQDLPRGEQFF; CDR3 DNA: TGCGCCAGCAGCCAAGATCTCCCCCGGGGGGAGCAGTTCTTC
clone size: -; V gene: TRBV29-1; D gene: -; J gene: TRBJ1-1; CDR3 protein: CSVGRGRDTEAFF; CDR3 DNA: TGCAGCGTTGGGAGGGGCAGGGACACTGAAGCTTTCTTT
clone size: once; V gene: TRBV29-1; D gene: TRBD1; J gene: TRBJ2-7; CDR3 protein: CSVIDRGESYEQYF; CDR3 DNA: TGCAGCGTAATTGACAGGGGCGAATCCTACGAGCAGTACTTC
clone size: few; V gene: TRBV5-1; D gene: TRBD2; J gene: TRBJ2-3; CDR3 protein: CASSFAGGPTDTQYF; CDR3 DNA: TGCGCCAGCAGCTTTGCGGGGGGACCCACAGATACGCAGTATTTT
clone size: few; V gene: TRBV30; D gene: -; J gene: TRBJ2-3; CDR3 protein: CAWSPDRYTDTQYF; CDR3 DNA: TGTGCCTGGAGTCCGGACAGATACACAGATACGCAGTATTTT
clone size: -; V gene: TRBV6-5; D gene: TRBD1; J gene: TRBJ2-7; CDR3 protein: CASRTGSYEQYF; CDR3 DNA: TGTGCCAGCAGGACAGGGAGCTACGAGCAGTACTTC
clone size: few; V gene: TRBV2; D gene: TRBD2; J gene: TRBJ2-3; CDR3 protein: CASSERTGTSGTDTQYF; CDR3 DNA: TGTGCCAGCAGTGAACGTACCGGGACTAGCGGTACAGATACGCAGTATTTT
clone size: -; V gene: TRBV19; D gene: -; J gene: TRBJ1-1; CDR3 protein: CASIGDGLLREAFF; CDR3 DNA: TGTGCCAGTATTGGGGACGGCCTATTACGTGAAGCTTTCTTT
clone size: -; V gene: TRBV5-4; D gene: -; J gene: TRBJ1-6; CDR3 protein: CASSGSPDGSPLHF; CDR3 DNA: TGTGCCAGCAGCGGCAGCCCCGACGGTTCACCCCTCCACTTT
clone size: -; V gene: TRBV30; D gene: -; J gene: TRBJ2-7; CDR3 protein: CAWSTPNPRGLGYEQYF; CDR3 DNA: TGTGCCTGGAGTACCCCTAACCCCCGAGGGCTGGGGTACGAGCAGTACTTC
clone size: -; V gene: TRBV6-1; D gene: -; J gene: TRBJ2-6; CDR3 protein: CASSDLTFSGANVLTF; CDR3 DNA: TGTGCCAGCAGTGACTTAACCTTCTCTGGGGCCAACGTCCTGACTTTC
clone size: -; V gene: TRBV25-1; D gene: TRBD2; J gene: TRBJ2-7; CDR3 protein: CASSVRLAGAYEQYF; CDR3 DNA: TGTGCCAGCAGTGTAAGACTAGCGGGAGCCTACGAGCAGTACTTC
clone size: -; V gene: TRBV29-1; D gene: -; J gene: TRBJ2-2; CDR3 protein: CSVLPSVTGELFF; CDR3 DNA: TGCAGCGTTCTGCCGTCGGTCACCGGGGAGCTGTTTTTT
clone size: -; V gene: TRBV14; D gene: TRBD2; J gene: TRBJ2-1; CDR3 protein: CASSQAGLVLYNEQFF; CDR3 DNA: TGTGCCAGCAGCCAAGCCGGACTAGTGCTCTACAATGAGCAGTTCTTC
clone size: -; V gene: TRBV5-1; D gene: -; J gene: TRBJ1-2; CDR3 protein: CASSLRGDGYTF; CDR3 DNA: TGCGCCAGCAGCCTCAGGGGTGACGGCTACACCTTC
clone size: few; V gene: TRBV30; D gene: TRBD1; J gene: TRBJ1-3; CDR3 protein: CAWDRGDSGNTIYF; CDR3 DNA: TGTGCCTGGGACAGGGGGGATTCTGGAAACACCATATATTTT
clone size: -; V gene: TRBV6-6; D gene: -; J gene: TRBJ1-4; CDR3 protein: CASSFEHGHGEKLFF; CDR3 DNA: TGTGCCAGCAGTTTCGAACATGGCCATGGCGAAAAACTGTTTTTT
clone size: -; V gene: TRBV7-8; D gene: -; J gene: TRBJ1-1; CDR3 protein: CASSFGTGNTEAFF; CDR3 DNA: TGTGCCAGCAGCTTCGGGACTGGGAACACTGAAGCTTTCTTT
clone size: -; V gene: TRBV13; D gene: -; J gene: TRBJ1-6; CDR3 protein: CASSLDSNSPLHF; CDR3 DNA: TGTGCCAGCAGCTTGGACAGTAATTCACCCCTCCACTTT
clone size: -; V gene: TRBV29-1; D gene: TRBD1; J gene: TRBJ2-7; CDR3 protein: CSAKGQGASYEQYF; CDR3 DNA: TGCAGCGCTAAAGGACAGGGGGCGAGCTACGAGCAGTACTTC
clone size: -; V gene: TRBV6-6; D gene: TRBD1; J gene: TRBJ2-1; CDR3 protein: CASSRDRGRNEQFF; CDR3 DNA: TGTGCCAGCAGTCGGGACAGGGGTCGGAATGAGCAGTTCTTC
clone size: once; V gene: TRBV11-2; D gene: TRBD2; J gene: TRBJ2-5; CDR3 protein: CASSGGAFQETQYF; CDR3 DNA: TGTGCTAGTAGCGGGGGGGCCTTCCAAGAGACCCAGTACTTC
clone size: few; V gene: TRBV23-1; D gene: TRBD1; J gene: TRBJ2-3; CDR3 protein: CASSQSGTGDTDTQYF; CDR3 DNA: TGCGCCAGCAGTCAATCGGGGACAGGGGACACAGATACGCAGTATTTT
clone size: -; V gene: TRBV5-1; D gene: -; J gene: TRBJ2-1; CDR3 protein: CASRDIYEQFF; CDR3 DNA: TGCGCCAGCCGGGACATCTATGAGCAGTTCTTC
clone size: -; V gene: TRBV30; D gene: -; J gene: TRBJ1-6; CDR3 protein: CAWSMAGGSGPPLHF; CDR3 DNA: TGTGCCTGGAGTATGGCCGGGGGATCCGGGCCACCCCTCCACTTT
clone size: -; V gene: TRBV29-1; D gene: -; J gene: TRBJ1-2; CDR3 protein: CSIERDYGYTF; CDR3 DNA: TGCAGCATTGAGCGGGACTATGGCTACACCTTC
clone size: -; V gene: TRBV5-6; D gene: -; J gene: TRBJ2-5; CDR3 protein: CASSPYRLETQYF; CDR3 DNA: TGTGCCAGCAGCCCATACCGCCTCGAGACCCAGTACTTC
clone size: -; V gene: TRBV4-1; D gene: -; J gene: TRBJ2-7; CDR3 protein: CASSNQAYEQYF; CDR3 DNA: TGCGCCAGCAGCAATCAGGCCTACGAGCAGTACTTC
clone size: many; V gene: TRBV2; D gene: -; J gene: TRBJ2-3; CDR3 protein: CASREAGPDTQYF; CDR3 DNA: TGTGCCAGCAGAGAGGCGGGCCCAGATACGCAGTATTTT
clone size: -; V gene: TRBV6-5; D gene: -; J gene: TRBJ2-5; CDR3 protein: CASSYLGLWETQYF; CDR3 DNA: TGTGCCAGCAGTTACTTAGGGTTGTGGGAGACCCAGTACTTC